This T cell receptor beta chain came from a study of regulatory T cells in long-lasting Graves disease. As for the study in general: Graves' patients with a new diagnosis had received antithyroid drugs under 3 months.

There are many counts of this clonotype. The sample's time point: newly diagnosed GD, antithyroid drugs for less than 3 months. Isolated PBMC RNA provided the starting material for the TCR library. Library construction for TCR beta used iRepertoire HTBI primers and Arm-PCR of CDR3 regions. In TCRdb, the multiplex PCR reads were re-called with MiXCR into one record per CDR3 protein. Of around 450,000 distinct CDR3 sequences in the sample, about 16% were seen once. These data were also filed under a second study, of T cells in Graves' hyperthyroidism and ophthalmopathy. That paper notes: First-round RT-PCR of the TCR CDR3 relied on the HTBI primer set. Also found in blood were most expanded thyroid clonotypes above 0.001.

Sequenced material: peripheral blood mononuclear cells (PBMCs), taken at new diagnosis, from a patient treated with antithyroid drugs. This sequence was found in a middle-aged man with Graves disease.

The CDR3 region is CASSPSRRPSVGELFF. CDR3 in DNA: TGTGCCAGCAGTCCCAGCCGTAGGCCGTCGGTGGGGGAGCTGTTTTTT. This rearrangement joins TRBV27 to TRBJ2-2; D not certain. Trimming removed 5 bases from V and 8 bases from J, with 21 bases in between. The V gene's germline CDR1 is MNHEY and CDR2 SMNVEV (reference sequence). The CDR3 is made up of 16 amino acids.